This entry lists 18 T cell receptor beta chains sequenced from one sample in a study of shared clonotypes between healthy human individuals. Here immunoSEQ multiplex PCR was the method, and the copy in TCRdb shows in-frame clones only, minus some. The sample lists approximately 600,000 clones; approximately 95% were seen once. Positively selected for CCR7, the CD45RO-negative cells used as naive CD8 cells excluded terminally differentiated effector memory CD45RA+ cells. The sample consisted of naive CD8+ T cells sorted from blood. The receptors shown here come from a woman in her twenties or thirties in good health.

The chain combines TRBV6-4 with TRBJ2-1, with D uncertain. Trimming took 3 bases from V and 4 from J, leaving 16 bases between them. The germline V gene encodes CDR1 MRHNA and CDR2 SNTAGT. The CDR3 has 16 residues. This CDR3 reads CASSESARWGYNEQFF. The CDR3 nucleotides read TGTGCCAGCAGTGAATCAGCTAGGTGGGGTTACAATGAGCAGTTCTTC.

The rearrangement uses TRBV28 and TRBJ2-5; D may be TRBD1 (5 bases). From germline, CDR1 is MDHEN and CDR2 SYDVKM. Trimming pared 5 bases from V and 1 base from J, leaving 11 bases between. This CDR3 is 14 amino acids long. The CDR3 nucleotides are TGTGCCAGCAGTCTCGACAGCAGCCAAGAGACCCAGTACTTC. Translated, it gives CASSLDSSQETQYF.

The rearrangement uses TRBV6-1 and TRBJ1-1, with D perhaps matching TRBD1 (6 bases). The CDR3 has 14 residues. Per germline, CDR1 MNHNS and CDR2 SASEGT. V was trimmed by 9 bases and J by 5 bases, leaving 19 bases between them. Written as DNA, the CDR3 is TGTGCCAGTCCAGGTGGGGGCAGGGGTACTGAAGCTTTCTTT. It is translated as CASPGGGRGTEAFF.

This CDR3 reads CASRGLRDDDLYEQYF. CDR3 coding DNA: TGTGCCAGCAGGGGGCTTCGGGACGACGACTTGTACGAGCAGTACTTC. This chain uses TRBV2 with TRBJ2-7; perhaps D is TRBD1 or TRBD2 (5 bases each). The V gene's germline CDR1 is SNHLY and CDR2 FYNNEI. This CDR3 contains 16 residues. V was shortened by 6 bases and J by 4 bases, with 22 bases between the two germline ends.

The CDR3 DNA reads TGTGCCAGCTCCCCTGTTCCGGACACTTTTAACTATGGCTACACCTTC. This encodes CASSPVPDTFNYGYTF. The chain links TRBV18 to TRBJ1-2; TRBD1 might be the D (5 bases). V was cut by 6 bases and J by 1 base, with 18 bases left in between. The CDR3 totals 16 residues. Germline V CDR1 and CDR2: KGHSH, LQKENI.

The V and J genes are TRBV30 and TRBJ2-7; D may be TRBD1 (5 bases). V gave up 3 bases and J gave up 0 bases, with 12 bases separating them. This CDR3 is 14 amino acids long. CDR1 and CDR2 from the germline V gene are GTSNPN and SVGIG (reference sequence). The CDR3 sequence is CAWREMTASYEQYF. CDR3 DNA: TGTGCCTGGAGGGAAATGACAGCCTCCTACGAGCAGTACTTC.

This chain links TRBV6-1 with TRBJ2-7, with 8 bases that match TRBD1. The ends lost 3 bases at V and 6 bases at J; junction bases unmatched: 7. This CDR3 has 14 residues. Germline-derived CDR1 and CDR2 are MNHNS and SASEGT. The CDR3 DNA reads as TGTGCCAGCAGTGAGGGGACAGGAGCTACCGAGCAGTACTTC. Residues: CASSEGTGATEQYF.

The chain joins TRBV7-8 to TRBJ2-1; D might be TRBD1 (6 bases). Germline CDR1 reads SGHVS; CDR2 reads FQNEAQ. CDR3 length: 16 residues. The ends were cut back, 5 bases at V and 0 bases at J, with 14 bases in the middle. The CDR3 region has the DNA TGTGCCAGCAGCCCAGATTGGACAGACTCCTACAATGAGCAGTTCTTC. This codes for CASSPDWTDSYNEQFF.

V usage is TRBV5-5 and J usage is TRBJ2-7; TRBD1 matches 7 bases. The CDR3 runs 13 residues. Germline CDR1 reads SGHKS; CDR2 reads YYEKEE (reference sequence). Unmatched junction bases numbered 0, after V lost 0 bases and J lost 3 bases. The CDR3 bases are TGTGCCAGCAGCTTGGACAGGGGCTACGAGCAGTACTTC. It translates to CASSLDRGYEQYF.

The rearrangement joins TRBV27 to TRBJ1-1; tentative D call: TRBD1 (5 bases). CDR3 length: 14 amino acids. V lost 5 bases to trimming and J lost 5 bases, with 15 bases between them. Germline V gives CDR1 MNHEY, CDR2 SMNVEV (reference sequence). CDR3 protein: CASSPRGGGTEAFF. DNA of the CDR3: TGTGCCAGCAGTCCGCGGGGGGGAGGGACTGAAGCTTTCTTT.

This clone has just one count. This rearrangement joins TRBV18 to TRBJ1-3; 7 bases are shared with TRBD1. Per germline, CDR1 KGHSH and CDR2 LQKENI. Trimming took 8 bases from V and 0 from J; bases not matched to a gene: 10. CDR3 length: 16 amino acids. This CDR3 is CASAGGERTSGNTIYF. The CDR3, as DNA: TGTGCCAGCGCAGGGGGGGAGCGGACCTCTGGAAACACCATATATTTT. Together with reference TRBV18 and TRBJ1-3, the CDR3 gives the full variable domain: NAGVMQNPRHLVRRRGQEARLRCSPMKGHSHVYWYRQLPEEGLKFMVYLQKENIIDESGMPKERFSAEFPKEGPSILRIQQVVRGDSAAYFCASAGGERTSGNTIYFGEGSWLTVV.

The rearrangement links TRBV27 to TRBJ2-5; D is unclear. The CDR3 runs to 14 residues. CDR1 MNHEY and CDR2 SMNVEV come from the germline V gene (reference sequence). Deletions cut 3 bases from V and 4 bases from J, with 12 bases between. CDR3 nucleotide sequence: TGTGCCAGCAGTTTGGGGATTTCCGGAGAGACCCAGTACTTC. It specifies CASSLGISGETQYF.

In its sample, this clone was seen once. The identical CDR3 is also encoded by other nucleotide sequences in the sample. The genes are TRBV27 and TRBJ2-7; D is undetermined. V dropped 3 bases and J dropped 2 bases, with 8 bases sitting between them. Germline V gene lookup returns CDR1 MNHEY and CDR2 SMNVEV (reference sequence). The CDR3 spans 13 residues. The CDR3 coding sequence is TGTGCCAGCAGTTTTGGACGGACCTACGAGCAGTACTTC. Amino acid sequence: CASSFGRTYEQYF.

The chain has TRBV7-9 and TRBJ1-3; D gene ambiguous. The germline CDR1 and CDR2 sequences are SEHNR and FQNEAQ (reference sequence). The ends were cut back, 6 bases at V and 0 bases at J, with 24 bases in the middle. The CDR3 covers 19 residues. CDR3 in amino acids: CASRLGDPGQPNSGNTIYF. CDR3 bases: TGTGCCAGCAGATTGGGCGACCCTGGCCAGCCTAACTCTGGAAACACCATATATTTT.

J is TRBJ2-2 and V is TRBV5-4; maybe TRBD2 (6 bases). V shed 7 bases and J shed 5 bases, with 15 bases lying between them. CDR3 size: 14 residues. Looked up from germline, CDR1 is SGHNT and CDR2 is YYREEE (reference sequence). In DNA form, the CDR3 reads TGTGCCAGCCACATTCGGGGGTCGACCGGGGAGCTGTTTTTT. This translates into CASHIRGSTGELFF.

The chain uses TRBV6-1 and TRBJ1-3; unclear D gene. V was shortened by 2 bases and J by 0 bases, with 14 bases between the two germline ends. Germline V gene data show CDR1 as MNHNS and CDR2 as SASEGT. This CDR3 region has 17 residues. The CDR3 bases are TGTGCCAGCAGTGAATACTGGGTCGGGGACTCTGGAAACACCATATATTTT. It translates to CASSEYWVGDSGNTIYF.

The sample holds one count of this clone. This CDR3 is CASSQGRLALNTGELFF. CDR3 bases: TGCGCCAGCAGCCAAGGGCGGCTAGCACTGAACACCGGGGAGCTGTTTTTT. The V and J genes are TRBV4-1 and TRBJ2-2, with a possible D match to TRBD2 (5 bases). Trimming removed 1 base from V and 1 base from J, with 13 bases in between. The germline gives CDR1 MGHRA, CDR2 YSYEKL. The CDR3 runs 17 residues.

The CDR3 loop is CAIRPKGAHTDTQYF. Here the CDR3 DNA reads TGTGCCATTCGACCGAAGGGGGCCCACACAGATACGCAGTATTTT. The rearrangement uses TRBV2 and TRBJ2-3, with TRBD1 matching 7 bases. The J segment lost 2 bases and the V segment lost 10 bases, leaving 12 bases of the junction unmatched. The germline gives CDR1 SNHLY, CDR2 FYNNEI. The CDR3 covers 15 residues.